This T cell receptor beta chain comes out of a study of CD8 T cells in ankylosing spondylitis. Study conclusions and caveats: Significant enrichment of disease-linked clones was reported in matched ankylosing spondylitis synovial fluid. Blood of patients with ankylosing spondylitis appeared to be characterized by a TCR beta motif of about 8 highly homologous variants. Clones that were linked to disease were CD8+ and were relatively rare in peripheral blood. Earlier reports found some motif variants in synovial fluid and blood in reactive arthritis.

V was cut by 2 bases and J by 8 bases, with 19 bases left in between. The germline CDR1 and CDR2 sequences are SQVTM and ANQGSEA. The CDR3 contains 15 residues. Generation of TCR beta libraries employed quantitative 5'-RACE incorporating molecular barcodes. Via MiXCR, TCRdb re-called the 5' RACE reads, giving one row per CDR3 protein. This sample carries a few hundred thousand distinct CDR3 sequences, 20% to 25% of them seen once, and the ten largest clones take less than 20%. This clonotype occurred many times. Its antigen is unknown. The J gene is TRBJ2-1, the V gene TRBV29-1, with a tentative D call TRBD2 (6 bases). This sequence was found in a male donor with ankylosing spondylitis. Sequenced: blood, either unsorted or a sorted T cell fraction (not recorded which). CDR3 DNA: TGCAGCGTTGAAAGGGGTGCCGGGAGTCTTGATGAGCAGTTCTTC. Amino acids: CSVERGAGSLDEQFF.